Detailed here is one TCR beta chain. Its antigen is not yet known. Per-base quality was not reported, and no clone a single base away is much larger than it. Collaborating institutions collected whole blood in K2EDTA tubes following their own protocols. For TCRbeta analysis, collaborators shipped samples as frozen whole blood, isolated PBMCs, or DNA extracted from either of those sample types. TCRbeta CDR3 regions were amplified from genomic DNA by means of the immunoSEQ Assay, a bias-controlled multiplex PCR. The authors' pipeline ran thus. The number of nucleated cells in each sample was estimated from the amplification of reference gene primers within the assay. Sequence reads were collapsed and filtered to measure the absolute abundance of every unique TCRbeta CDR3 rearrangement. For each sample, productive Simpson clonality was calculated as the square root of Simpson's diversity index across productive rearrangements. TCRdb retrieved this table from immuneACCESS and kept in-frame rearrangements only. Not all clones are present; in checked studies, unresolved V genes account for under half, and no reason is known for the remainder. Clone size and V and J calls were adopted from that table, with D and trimming inferred from the DNA. This sample gives 150,000 to 200,000 clones in total; about 85% of them show up just once. Almost 1% of the sample is taken by the ten largest.

CDR1 is given as SNHLY and CDR2 as FYNNEI, both from the germline V gene. The junction shows trimming of 6 bases on V and 4 bases on J, and the gene matches do not reach 7 bases of it. Reading from cysteine to phenylalanine, the CDR3 counts 14 amino acids. Left in the record is the CDR3 DNA by itself, 42 bases read in frame from the first base. The data belong to a study of blood T cell repertoires in COVID-19 (dated by TCRdb to the early 2020s). Regarding the study in general: Samples covering the acute and convalescent phases of COVID-19 were provided by collaborators in the United States, Italy and Spain. Where available, HLA class I and class II types were taken from metadata supplied by the sample provider and were not determined by assay-based typing. The repertoires were released in a freely available public database intended as a resource for research on the immune response to SARS-CoV-2. A de-identified subject ID, COVID-19 status, age in years and sex were almost always included in the sample metadata. The prospective study material was composed of cDNA or gDNA derived from T cells, B-cell-depleted T cells, or PBMCs. Deeply sampled blood TCRbeta repertoires from subjects exposed to, actively infected with, or recovered from COVID-19 were included in the dataset. The samples were drawn from two sources: the first 160 participants of the ongoing ImmuneRACE study, and 1,254 subjects contributed by 6 global collaborators.

The research as a whole found: The amount of clinical and demographic metadata varied by source and participant and was provided uncurated.

The source is a man aged 18 to 29 with acute or convalescent COVID-19. Sequencing was carried out using peripheral blood. This chain is built from TRBV2 and TRBJ1-2; 8 bases in the junction line up with TRBD1. The nucleotide sequence is given as TGTGCCAGCAGCGACGGACAGGGCCGCTATGGCTACACCTTC. Translation gives CASSDGQGRYGYTF.